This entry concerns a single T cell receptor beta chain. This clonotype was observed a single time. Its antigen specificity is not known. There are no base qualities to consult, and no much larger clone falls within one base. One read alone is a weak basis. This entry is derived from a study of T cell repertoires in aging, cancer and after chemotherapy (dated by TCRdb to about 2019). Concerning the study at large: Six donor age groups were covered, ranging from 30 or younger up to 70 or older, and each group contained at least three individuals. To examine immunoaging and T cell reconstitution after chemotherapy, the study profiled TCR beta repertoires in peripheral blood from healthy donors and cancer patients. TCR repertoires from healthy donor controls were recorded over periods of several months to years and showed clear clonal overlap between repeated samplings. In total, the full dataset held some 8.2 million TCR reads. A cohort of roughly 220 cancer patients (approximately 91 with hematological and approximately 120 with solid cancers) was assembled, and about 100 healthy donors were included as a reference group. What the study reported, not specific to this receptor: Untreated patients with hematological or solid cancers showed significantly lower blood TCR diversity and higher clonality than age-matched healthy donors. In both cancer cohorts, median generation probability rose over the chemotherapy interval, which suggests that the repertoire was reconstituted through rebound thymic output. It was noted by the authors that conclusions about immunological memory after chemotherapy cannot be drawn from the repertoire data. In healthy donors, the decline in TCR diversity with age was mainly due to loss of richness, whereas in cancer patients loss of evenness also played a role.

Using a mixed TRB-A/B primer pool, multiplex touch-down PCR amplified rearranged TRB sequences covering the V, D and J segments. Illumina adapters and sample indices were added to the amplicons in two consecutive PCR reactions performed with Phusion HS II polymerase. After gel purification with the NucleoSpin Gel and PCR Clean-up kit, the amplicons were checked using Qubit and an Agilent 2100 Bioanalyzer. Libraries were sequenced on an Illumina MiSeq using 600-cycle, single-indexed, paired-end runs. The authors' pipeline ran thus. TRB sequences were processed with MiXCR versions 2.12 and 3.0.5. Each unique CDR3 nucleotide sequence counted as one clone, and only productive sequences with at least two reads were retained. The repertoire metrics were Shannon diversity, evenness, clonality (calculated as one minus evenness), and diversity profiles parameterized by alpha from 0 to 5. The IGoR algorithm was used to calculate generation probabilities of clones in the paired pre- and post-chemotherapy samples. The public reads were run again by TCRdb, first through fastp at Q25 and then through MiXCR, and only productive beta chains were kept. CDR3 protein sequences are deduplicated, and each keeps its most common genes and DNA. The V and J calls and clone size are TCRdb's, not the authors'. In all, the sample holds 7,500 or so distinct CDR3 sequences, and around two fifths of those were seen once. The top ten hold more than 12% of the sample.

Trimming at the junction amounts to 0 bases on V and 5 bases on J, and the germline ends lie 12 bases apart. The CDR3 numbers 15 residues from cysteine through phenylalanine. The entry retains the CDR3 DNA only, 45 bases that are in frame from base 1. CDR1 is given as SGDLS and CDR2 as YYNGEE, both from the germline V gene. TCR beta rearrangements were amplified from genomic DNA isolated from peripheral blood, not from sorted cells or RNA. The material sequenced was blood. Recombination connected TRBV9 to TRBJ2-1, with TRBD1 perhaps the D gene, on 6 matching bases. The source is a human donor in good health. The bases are TGTGCCAGCAGCGTAGTCGGCAGGGGTAACAATGAGCAGTTCTTC. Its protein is CASSVVGRGNNEQFF.